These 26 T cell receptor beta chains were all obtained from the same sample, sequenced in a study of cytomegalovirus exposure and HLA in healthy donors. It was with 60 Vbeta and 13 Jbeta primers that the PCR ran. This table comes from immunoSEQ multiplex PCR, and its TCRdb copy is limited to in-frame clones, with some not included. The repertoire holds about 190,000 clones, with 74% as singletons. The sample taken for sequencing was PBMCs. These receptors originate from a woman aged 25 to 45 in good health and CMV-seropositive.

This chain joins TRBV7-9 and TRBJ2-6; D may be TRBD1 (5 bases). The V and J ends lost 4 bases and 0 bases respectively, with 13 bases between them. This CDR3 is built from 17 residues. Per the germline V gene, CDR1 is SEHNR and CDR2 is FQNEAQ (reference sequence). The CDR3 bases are TGTGCCAGCAGCTCCAGGGTATGGAGCTCTGGGGCCAACGTCCTGACTTTC. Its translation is CASSSRVWSSGANVLTF.

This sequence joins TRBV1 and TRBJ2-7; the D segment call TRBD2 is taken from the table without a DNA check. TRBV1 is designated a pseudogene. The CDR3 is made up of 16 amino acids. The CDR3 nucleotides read TGCACCAGCAGCCAGCGAGAACGAAAGCAAGCCTACGAGCAGTACTTC. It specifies CTSSQRERKQAYEQYF.

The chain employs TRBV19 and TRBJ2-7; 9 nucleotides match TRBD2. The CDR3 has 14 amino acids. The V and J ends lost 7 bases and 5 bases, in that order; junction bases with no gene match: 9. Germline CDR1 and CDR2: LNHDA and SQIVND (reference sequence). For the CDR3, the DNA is TGTGCCAGTAAGGGATTAGCGGGAGTTCACGAGCAGTACTTC. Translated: CASKGLAGVHEQYF.

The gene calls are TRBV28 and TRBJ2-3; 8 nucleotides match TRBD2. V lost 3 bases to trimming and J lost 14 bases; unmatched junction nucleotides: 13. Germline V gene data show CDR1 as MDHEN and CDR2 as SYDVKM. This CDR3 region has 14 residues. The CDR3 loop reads CASSLGVSGAGGYF. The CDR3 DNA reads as TGTGCCAGCAGTTTGGGGGTTAGCGGGGCCGGGGGGTATTTT.

CDR3 residues: CASSLNSLSGANVLTF. As DNA, the CDR3 is TGTGCCAGCAGCTTAAACAGCCTCTCTGGGGCCAACGTCCTGACTTTC. The chain links TRBV13 to TRBJ2-6; D not certain. Germline V gives CDR1 PRHDT, CDR2 FYEKMQ (reference sequence). Trimming removed 2 bases from V and 0 bases from J, with 8 bases in between. The CDR3 extends over 16 amino acids.

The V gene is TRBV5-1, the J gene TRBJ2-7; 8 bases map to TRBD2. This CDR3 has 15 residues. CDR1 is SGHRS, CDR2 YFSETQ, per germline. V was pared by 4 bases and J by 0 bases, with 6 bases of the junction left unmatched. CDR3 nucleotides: TGCGCCAGCAGCAGAGCGGGAGACGTCTCCTACGAGCAGTACTTC. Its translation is CASSRAGDVSYEQYF.

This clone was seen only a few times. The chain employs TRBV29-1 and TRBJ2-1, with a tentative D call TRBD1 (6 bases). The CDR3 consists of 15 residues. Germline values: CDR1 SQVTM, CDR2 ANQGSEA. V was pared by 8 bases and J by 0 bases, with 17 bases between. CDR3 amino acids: CSLQGRVSSYNEQFF. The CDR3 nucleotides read TGCAGCCTCCAGGGGCGTGTCAGCTCCTACAATGAGCAGTTCTTC.

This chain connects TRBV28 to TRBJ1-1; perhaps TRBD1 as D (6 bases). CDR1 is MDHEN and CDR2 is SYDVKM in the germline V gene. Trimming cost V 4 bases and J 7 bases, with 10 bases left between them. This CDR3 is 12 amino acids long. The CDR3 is CASSSGQLEAFF. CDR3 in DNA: TGTGCCAGCAGTTCCGGACAGCTTGAAGCTTTCTTT.

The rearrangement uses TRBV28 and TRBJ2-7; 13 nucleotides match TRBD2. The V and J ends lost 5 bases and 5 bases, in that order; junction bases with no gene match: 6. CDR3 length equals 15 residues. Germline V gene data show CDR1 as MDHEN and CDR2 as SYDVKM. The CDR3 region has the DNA TGTGCCAGCAGTGAGGGACTAGCGGGAAGGAACGAGCAGTACTTC. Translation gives CASSEGLAGRNEQYF.

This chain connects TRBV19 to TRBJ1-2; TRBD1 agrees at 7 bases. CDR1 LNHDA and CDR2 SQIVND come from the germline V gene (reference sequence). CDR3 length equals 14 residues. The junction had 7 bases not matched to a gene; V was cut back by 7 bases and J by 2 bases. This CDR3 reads CASTQGGVNYGYTF. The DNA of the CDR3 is TGTGCCAGTACACAAGGGGGCGTGAACTATGGCTACACCTTC.

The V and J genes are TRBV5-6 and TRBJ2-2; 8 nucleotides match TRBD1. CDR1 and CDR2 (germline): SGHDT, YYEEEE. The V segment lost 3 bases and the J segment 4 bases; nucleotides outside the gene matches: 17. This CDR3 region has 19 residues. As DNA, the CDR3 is TGTGCCAGCAGCTGCCCGGGACAGGTCTTTACAGGGTGCACCGGGGAGCTGTTTTTT. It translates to CASSCPGQVFTGCTGELFF.

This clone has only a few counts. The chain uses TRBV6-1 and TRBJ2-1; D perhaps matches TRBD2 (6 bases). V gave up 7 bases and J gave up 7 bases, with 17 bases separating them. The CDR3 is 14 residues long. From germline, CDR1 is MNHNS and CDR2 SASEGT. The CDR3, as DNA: TGTGCCAGCACCCAAGGTCATCGGGGGAATGAGCAGTTCTTC. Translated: CASTQGHRGNEQFF.

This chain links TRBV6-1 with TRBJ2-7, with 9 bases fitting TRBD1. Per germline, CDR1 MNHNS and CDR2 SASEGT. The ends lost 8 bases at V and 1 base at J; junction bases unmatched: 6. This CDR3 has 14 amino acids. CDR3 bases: TGTGCCAGCGTACGGGACAGGGTTTCCTACGAGCAGTACTTC. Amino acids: CASVRDRVSYEQYF.

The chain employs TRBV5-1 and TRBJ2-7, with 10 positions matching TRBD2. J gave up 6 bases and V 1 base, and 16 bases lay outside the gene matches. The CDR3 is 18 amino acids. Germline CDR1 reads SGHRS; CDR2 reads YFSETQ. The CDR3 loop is CASSLSAASGSPRSEQYF. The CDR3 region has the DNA TGCGCCAGCAGCTTGTCGGCGGCTAGCGGGAGCCCAAGGTCCGAGCAGTACTTC. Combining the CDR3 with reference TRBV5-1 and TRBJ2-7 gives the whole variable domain KAGVTQTPRYLIKTRGQQVTLSCSPISGHRSVSWYQQTPGQGLQFLFEYFSETQRNKGNFPGRFSGRQFSNSRSEMNVSTLELGDSALYLCASSLSAASGSPRSEQYFGPGTRLTVT.

CDR3: CASSLLGTSGGGATDTQYF. The DNA for the CDR3 is TGTGCCAGCAGTTTACTTGGGACTAGCGGGGGAGGGGCCACAGATACGCAGTATTTT. The chain links TRBV28 to TRBJ2-3, with 14 bases lining up with TRBD2. The CDR3 length is 19 residues. The germline gives CDR1 MDHEN, CDR2 SYDVKM. Germline trimming cut 2 bases from V and 2 bases from J; bases unmatched to any gene: 9.

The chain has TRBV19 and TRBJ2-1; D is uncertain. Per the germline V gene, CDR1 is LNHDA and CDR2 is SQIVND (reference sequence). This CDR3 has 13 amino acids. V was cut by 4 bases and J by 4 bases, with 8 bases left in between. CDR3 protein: CASSKRLYNEQFF. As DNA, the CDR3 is TGTGCCAGTAGTAAGCGTTTATACAATGAGCAGTTCTTC.

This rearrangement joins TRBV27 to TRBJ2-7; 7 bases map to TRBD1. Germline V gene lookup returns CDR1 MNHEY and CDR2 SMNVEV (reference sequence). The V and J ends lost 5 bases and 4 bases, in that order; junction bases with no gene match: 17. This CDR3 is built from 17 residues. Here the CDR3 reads CASSPLPRQGPLYEQYF. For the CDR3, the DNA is TGTGCCAGCAGTCCACTCCCCCGACAGGGCCCCCTATACGAGCAGTACTTC.

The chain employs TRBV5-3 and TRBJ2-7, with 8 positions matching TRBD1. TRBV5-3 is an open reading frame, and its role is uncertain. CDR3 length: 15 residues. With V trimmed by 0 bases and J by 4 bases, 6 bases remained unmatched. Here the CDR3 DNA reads TGTGCCAGAAGCTTGGGGACAGGGTGTTTATACGAGCAGTACTTC. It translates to CARSLGTGCLYEQYF.

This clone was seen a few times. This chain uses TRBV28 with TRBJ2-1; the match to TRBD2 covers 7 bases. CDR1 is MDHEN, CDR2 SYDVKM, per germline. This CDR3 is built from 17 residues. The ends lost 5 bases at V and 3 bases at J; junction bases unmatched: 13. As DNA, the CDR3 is TGTGCCAGCAGTAACCACCTGCGGGAGCTCGACTACAATGAGCAGTTCTTC. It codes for CASSNHLRELDYNEQFF.

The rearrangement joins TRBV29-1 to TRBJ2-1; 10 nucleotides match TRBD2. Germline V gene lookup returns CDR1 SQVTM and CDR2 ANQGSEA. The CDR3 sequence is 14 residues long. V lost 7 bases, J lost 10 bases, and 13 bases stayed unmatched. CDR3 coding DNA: TGCAGCGCCCAGGACGCTAGCGGGGGCCGGGAGCAGTTCTTC. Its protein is CSAQDASGGREQFF.

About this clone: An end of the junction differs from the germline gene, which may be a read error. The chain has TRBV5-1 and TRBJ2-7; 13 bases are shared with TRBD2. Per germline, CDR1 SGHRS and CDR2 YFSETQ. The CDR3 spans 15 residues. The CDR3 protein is CASSFGLAGAYEQHF. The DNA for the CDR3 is TGCGCCAGCAGCTTCGGACTAGCGGGAGCCTACGAGCAGCACTTC.

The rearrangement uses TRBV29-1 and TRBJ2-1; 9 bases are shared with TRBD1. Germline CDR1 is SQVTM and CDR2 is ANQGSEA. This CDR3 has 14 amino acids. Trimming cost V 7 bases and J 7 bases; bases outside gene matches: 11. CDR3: CSAVDRGKLNEQFF. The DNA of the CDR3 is TGCAGCGCCGTAGACAGGGGGAAGTTGAATGAGCAGTTCTTC.

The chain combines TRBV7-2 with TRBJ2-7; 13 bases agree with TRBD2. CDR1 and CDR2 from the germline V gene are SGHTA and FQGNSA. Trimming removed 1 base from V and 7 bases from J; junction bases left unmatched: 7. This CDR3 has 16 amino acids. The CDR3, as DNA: TGTGCCAGCAGCTTAGGAACTAGCGGGAGGGTGGGGGAGCAGTACTTC. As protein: CASSLGTSGRVGEQYF.

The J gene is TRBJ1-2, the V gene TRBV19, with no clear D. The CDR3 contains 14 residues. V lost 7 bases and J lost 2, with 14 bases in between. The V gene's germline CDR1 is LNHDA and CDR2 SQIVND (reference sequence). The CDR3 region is CASTYGAANYGYTF. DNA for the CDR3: TGTGCCAGTACTTACGGAGCAGCAAACTATGGCTACACCTTC.

The DNA for the CDR3 is TGTGCCAGCAGCCCTGACTTACTAGCGGGAGGGCCCTTTAGTGGGGCCAACGTCCTGACTTTC. It translates to CASSPDLLAGGPFSGANVLTF. The genes are TRBV4-2 and TRBJ2-6; 13 positions agree with TRBD2. CDR1 and CDR2 (germline): LGHNA, YNFKEQ. There are 21 residues in the CDR3. Losses at the gene ends were 4 bases for V and 3 bases for J; bases not matched to a gene: 15.

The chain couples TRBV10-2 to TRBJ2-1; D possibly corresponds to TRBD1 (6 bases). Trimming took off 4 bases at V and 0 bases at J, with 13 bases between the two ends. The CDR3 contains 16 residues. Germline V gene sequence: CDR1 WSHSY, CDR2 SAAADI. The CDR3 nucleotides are TGCGCCAGCAGTGGGGGACACTCCGGCTCCTACAATGAGCAGTTCTTC. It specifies CASSGGHSGSYNEQFF.